The 7 T cell receptor beta chains below come from one sample, sequenced in a study of blood T cell repertoires in COVID-19. TCRdb's table, derived via immunoSEQ multiplex PCR, lists solely in-frame clones and lacks some. The sample consists of about 190,000 clones, about 84% of them appearing once. Sequencing was done on a sample of peripheral blood. These receptors were taken from a woman in her 30s with acute or convalescent COVID-19.

The rearrangement uses TRBV25-1 and TRBJ2-2; D is possibly TRBD2 (6 bases). Germline V gives CDR1 MGHDK, CDR2 SYGVNS. V was shortened by 1 base and J by 2 bases, with 17 bases between the two germline ends. CDR3 size: 18 residues. The CDR3 sequence is CASSELGRGGSNTGELFF. The CDR3 region has the DNA TGTGCCAGCAGTGAATTAGGTAGAGGAGGGTCAAACACCGGGGAGCTGTTTTTT. Looking up the rest from reference TRBV25-1 and TRBJ2-2 gives the full variable domain: EADIYQTPRYLVIGTGKKITLECSQTMGHDKMYWYQQDPGMELHLIHYSYGVNSTEKGDLSSESTVSRIRTEHFPLTLESARPSHTSQYLCASSELGRGGSNTGELFFGEGSRLTVL.

The chain employs TRBV5-1 and TRBJ2-7, with D perhaps matching TRBD1 (5 bases). Per the germline V gene, CDR1 is SGHRS and CDR2 is YFSETQ. This CDR3 is built from 15 residues. V lost 2 bases, J lost 0 bases, and 12 bases lay in between. For the CDR3, the DNA is TGCGCCAGCAGCTTACAGGCCTACAGCTCCTACGAGCAGTACTTC. It codes for CASSLQAYSSYEQYF. The full variable domain, with the rest looked up from reference TRBV5-1 and TRBJ2-7, is KAGVTQTPRYLIKTRGQQVTLSCSPISGHRSVSWYQQTPGQGLQFLFEYFSETQRNKGNFPGRFSGRQFSNSRSEMNVSTLELGDSALYLCASSLQAYSSYEQYFGPGTRLTVT.

The rearrangement links TRBV21-1 to TRBJ2-2; TRBD1 is the table's D call, not checked against the DNA. TRBV21-1 constitutes a pseudogene. The CDR3 runs to 15 residues. CDR3 sequence: CASSKDPRATGELFF. DNA of the CDR3: TGTGCCAGCAGCAAAGACCCCAGGGCCACCGGGGAGCTGTTTTTT.

This clone was seen a handful of times. J is TRBJ1-2 and V is TRBV6-2 or TRBV6-3; 7 positions agree with TRBD1. The CDR3 covers 14 residues. With 6 bases clipped from V and 4 bases from J, the junction kept 8 bases outside the gene matches. Per germline, CDR1 MNHEY and CDR2 SVGEGT. CDR3 nucleotides: TGTGCCAGCAGCTCACTGGGGGACAGCTATGGCTACACCTTC. It specifies CASSSLGDSYGYTF.

This clone was observed a handful of times. V is TRBV27 and J is TRBJ2-1, with 10 bases that match TRBD2. J gave up 3 bases and V 6 bases, and 5 bases lay outside the gene matches. This CDR3 has 15 amino acids. The germline CDR1 and CDR2 sequences are MNHEY and SMNVEV (reference sequence). CDR3 sequence: CASSPGLANYNEQFF. As DNA, the CDR3 is TGTGCCAGCAGCCCGGGACTAGCGAACTACAATGAGCAGTTCTTC.

The count of this clone is one. The rearrangement links TRBV13 to TRBJ2-7; TRBD2 matches at 12 bases. Per the germline V gene, CDR1 is PRHDT and CDR2 is FYEKMQ (reference sequence). The CDR3 spans 15 residues. Trimming took 6 bases from V and 4 from J; bases not matched to a gene: 7. The CDR3 DNA is TGTGCCAGCAGTCCCGGACTAGCGGGGAAGTACGAGCAGTACTTC. This gives the protein CASSPGLAGKYEQYF.

The chain links TRBV7-6 to TRBJ1-6; D possibly corresponds to TRBD1 (6 bases). The CDR3 runs 17 residues. Per germline, CDR1 SGHVS and CDR2 FNYEAQ. Trimming removed 1 base at V and 0 bases at J, with 10 bases between. Here the CDR3 DNA reads TGTGCCAGCAGCTTAGGTGGACAGAGCTCCTATAATTCACCCCTCCACTTT. It encodes CASSLGGQSSYNSPLHF.